This T cell receptor (beta chain) emerged from a study of CD8 T cells in ankylosing spondylitis. Findings and caveats of the study: Roughly eight highly homologous variants made up a TCR beta motif that seemed to typify ankylosing spondylitis blood. A CD8+ phenotype characterized the disease-linked clones, which were relatively rare in peripheral blood.

Unmatched junction bases numbered 12, after V lost 3 bases and J lost 8 bases. The germline V gene has CDR1 SGHRS and CDR2 YFSETQ. This CDR3 has 15 residues. With molecular barcodes, quantitative 5'-RACE was used to make the TCR beta libraries. TCRdb re-called the 5' RACE reads with MiXCR, one entry per CDR3 protein. In the table there are roughly 180,000 distinct CDR3 sequences, approximately 10% of which are singletons. This clonotype was observed many times. Its antigen is as yet unknown. This sequence originates from a male donor with ankylosing spondylitis or in good health (not recorded which). The V call is TRBV5-1, the J call TRBJ1-1; TRBD1 agrees at 8 bases. The specimen sequenced was blood, either unsorted or a sorted T cell fraction (not recorded which). CDR3 amino acids: CASSSRDRQTTEAFF. In DNA form, the CDR3 reads TGCGCCAGCAGCTCCCGGGACAGGCAAACCACCGAAGCTTTCTTT.